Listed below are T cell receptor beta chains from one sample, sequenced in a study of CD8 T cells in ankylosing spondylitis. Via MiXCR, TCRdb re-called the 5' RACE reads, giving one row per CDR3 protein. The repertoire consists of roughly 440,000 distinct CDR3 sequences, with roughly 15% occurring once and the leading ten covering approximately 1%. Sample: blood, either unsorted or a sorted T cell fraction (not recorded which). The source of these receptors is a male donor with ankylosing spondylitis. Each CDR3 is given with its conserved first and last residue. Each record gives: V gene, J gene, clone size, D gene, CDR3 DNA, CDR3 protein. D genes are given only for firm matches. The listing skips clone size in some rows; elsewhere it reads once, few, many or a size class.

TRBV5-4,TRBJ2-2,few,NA,TGTGCCAGCAGCCCCGCGGTTCAGGGATTCTTTGCCACCGGGGAGCTGTTTTTT,CASSPAVQGFFATGELFF
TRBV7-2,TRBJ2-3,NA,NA,TGTGCCAGCAGCTTAGATACGCAGTATTTT,CASSLDTQYF
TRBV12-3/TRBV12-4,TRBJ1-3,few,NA,TGTGCCAGCAGTTTAGTAGGGGGAGGCAACACCATATATTTT,CASSLVGGGNTIYF
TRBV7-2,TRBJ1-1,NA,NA,TGTGCCAGCAGCTTTAAAACACAGGGTATCGCTGAAGCTTTCTTT,CASSFKTQGIAEAFF
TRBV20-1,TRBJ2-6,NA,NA,TGCAGTGCTAGAGATCCAGCACTTGGGGCCAACGTCCTGACTTTC,CSARDPALGANVLTF
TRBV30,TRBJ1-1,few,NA,TGTGCCTGGAAGGGCAGGGGTGTTACTGAAGCTTTCTTT,CAWKGRGVTEAFF
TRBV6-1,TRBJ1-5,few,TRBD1,TGTGCCAGCAAGAAAAGCGAGACAGGGGAGCCTAGCAATCAGCCCCAGCATTTT,CASKKSETGEPSNQPQHF
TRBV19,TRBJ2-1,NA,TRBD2,TGTGCCAGTAGTATTCTTACTAGCGGGAGGGCTCTTTCTTCCTACAATGAGCAGTTCTTC,CASSILTSGRALSSYNEQFF
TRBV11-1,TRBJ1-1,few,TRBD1,TGTGCCAGCAGCTTAGACTGGTTTGACAGGGGGCGCGGCACTGAAGCTTTCTTT,CASSLDWFDRGRGTEAFF
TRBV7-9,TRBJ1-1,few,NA,TGTGCCAGCAGATTCACAGAAATGAACACTGAAGCTTTCTTT,CASRFTEMNTEAFF
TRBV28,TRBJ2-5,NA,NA,TGTGCCAGCAGTCCCGCCGCAGCGGGCCAAGAGACCCAGTACTTC,CASSPAAAGQETQYF
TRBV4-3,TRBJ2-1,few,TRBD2,TGCGCCAGCAGCCAAGATGGGGTAGCGGGAGGGCCATTTGAGCAGTTCTTC,CASSQDGVAGGPFEQFF
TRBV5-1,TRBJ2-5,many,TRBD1,TGCGCCAGCAGTCCACAGGGGCAAGAGACCCAGTACTTC,CASSPQGQETQYF
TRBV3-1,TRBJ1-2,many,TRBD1,TGTGCCAGCAGCCGATGGACAGGAGAGAACTATGGCTACACCTTC,CASSRWTGENYGYTF
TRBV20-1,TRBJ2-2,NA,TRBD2,TGCAGTGCTAGAGGGGGGGGAAGGGACACCGGGGAGCTGTTTTTT,CSARGGGRDTGELFF
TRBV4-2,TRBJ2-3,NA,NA,TGTGCCAGCAGCCGCCTCCAGGGGGAGGGTGCCACAGATACGCAGTATTTT,CASSRLQGEGATDTQYF
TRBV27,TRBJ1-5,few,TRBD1,TGTGCCAGCAGTAACAGGGGGCACAATCAGCCCCAGCATTTT,CASSNRGHNQPQHF
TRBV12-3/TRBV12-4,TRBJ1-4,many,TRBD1,TGTGCCAGCAGCCGGGACAGCCCTAATGAAAAACTGTTTTTT,CASSRDSPNEKLFF
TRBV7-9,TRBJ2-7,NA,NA,TGTGCCAGCAGCTCCAGTGGCGGCATCTCCTACGAGCAGTACTTC,CASSSSGGISYEQYF
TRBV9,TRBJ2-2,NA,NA,TGTGCCAGCAGCCCGAGGGCCCCGGCAAAAATACCCGGGGAGCTGTTTTTT,CASSPRAPAKIPGELFF
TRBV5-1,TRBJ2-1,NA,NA,TGCGCCAGCAGCTCGCTGCAGTTGTCCGCCGTGAATGAGCAGTTCTTC,CASSSLQLSAVNEQFF
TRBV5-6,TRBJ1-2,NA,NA,TGTGCCAGCAGGGCTACAGAGACCTGGGGTGGCTACACCTTC,CASRATETWGGYTF
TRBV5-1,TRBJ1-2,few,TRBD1,TGCGCCAGCACCGACAGGGAAAACTATGGCTACACCTTC,CASTDRENYGYTF
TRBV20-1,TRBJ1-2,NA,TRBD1,TGCAGTGCTACCACAGGGGGCGGTGGCTACACCTTC,CSATTGGGGYTF
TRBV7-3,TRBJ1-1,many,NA,TGTGCCAGCAGCTCTCGGAGAGGGTATGAAGCTTTCTTT,CASSSRRGYEAFF
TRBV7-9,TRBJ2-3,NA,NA,TGTGCCAGCAGCTTAGCGGTGGGTGGTACAGATACGCAGTATTTT,CASSLAVGGTDTQYF
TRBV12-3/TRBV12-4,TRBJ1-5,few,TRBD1,TGTGCCAGCAGTTCGGGACAGTTACAGCCCCAGCATTTT,CASSSGQLQPQHF
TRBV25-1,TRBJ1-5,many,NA,TGTGCCAACAGCTATAGGGAGGGCAATCAGCCCCAGCATTTT,CANSYREGNQPQHF
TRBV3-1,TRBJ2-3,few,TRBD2,TGTGCCAGCAGCCAAGATTTGATAGCGGGGGTCACAGATACGCAGTATTTT,CASSQDLIAGVTDTQYF
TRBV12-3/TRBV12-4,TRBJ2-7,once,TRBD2,TGTGCCTGCAGCAACCCCTCTAGCGGGGGGGCATACACCTACGAGCAGTACTTC,CACSNPSSGGAYTYEQYF
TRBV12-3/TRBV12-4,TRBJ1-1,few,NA,TGTGCCAGCAGTTTCCTCAGGGGTTATCAGAACACTGAAGCTTTCTTT,CASSFLRGYQNTEAFF
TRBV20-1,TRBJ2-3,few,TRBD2,TGCAGTGCTAGAGATCGCGGGGGGTATTGGGATACGCAGTATTTT,CSARDRGGYWDTQYF
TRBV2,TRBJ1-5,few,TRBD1,TGTGCCAGCAGGCGGGTGGGGACAGGGGGGATGAATCAGCCCCAGCATTTT,CASRRVGTGGMNQPQHF
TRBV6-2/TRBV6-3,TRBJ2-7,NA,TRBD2,TGTGCCAGCAGTTACAGACCGGGACTAGCAATCTACGAGCAGTACTTC,CASSYRPGLAIYEQYF
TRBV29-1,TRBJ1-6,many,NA,TGCAGCGTTGCAGAGAAGTTGAATTCACCCCTCCACTTT,CSVAEKLNSPLHF
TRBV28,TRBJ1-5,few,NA,TGTGCCAGCAGTTTGGGGCTACGGACCAATCAGCCCCAGCATTTT,CASSLGLRTNQPQHF
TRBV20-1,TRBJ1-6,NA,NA,TGCAGTGCTAGAGAGGCGAAGACCCCCTCACCCCTCCACTTT,CSAREAKTPSPLHF
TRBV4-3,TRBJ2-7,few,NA,TGCGCCAGCAGCCACAGCACCGCTACCTCCTACGAGCAGTACTTC,CASSHSTATSYEQYF
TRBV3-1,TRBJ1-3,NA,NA,TGTGCCAGCAGCCAAGCGGGGTTTGGAAACACCATATATTTT,CASSQAGFGNTIYF
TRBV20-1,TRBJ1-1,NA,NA,TGCAGTGCCCCAGAGGGGGGCACGAACACTGAAGCTTTCTTT,CSAPEGGTNTEAFF
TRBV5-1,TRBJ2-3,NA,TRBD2,TGCGCCAGCAGCTTGGACGGCGGGGGGGCCGGGGATACGCAGTATTTT,CASSLDGGGAGDTQYF
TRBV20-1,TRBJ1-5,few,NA,TGCAGTGCTACTCCCGGCGGCAGGGAGAATCAGCCCCAGCATTTT,CSATPGGRENQPQHF
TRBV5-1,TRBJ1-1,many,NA,TGCGCCAGCAGCCGTGGACAGAATGCGCTTCCCGAAGCTTTCTTT,CASSRGQNALPEAFF
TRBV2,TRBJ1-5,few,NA,TGTGCCAGCAGCACTACAGGGCTCGCATTGGCCCAGCATTTT,CASSTTGLALAQHF
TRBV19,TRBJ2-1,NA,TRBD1,TGTGCCAGTGGGACAGGACGGGACAATGAGCAGTTCTTC,CASGTGRDNEQFF
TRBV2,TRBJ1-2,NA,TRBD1,TGTGCCAGCAGTGGACAGGGAAAGGACTATGGCTACACCTTC,CASSGQGKDYGYTF
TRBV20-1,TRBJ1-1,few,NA,TGCAGTGCTGGTGGGAACACTGAAGCTTTCTTT,CSAGGNTEAFF
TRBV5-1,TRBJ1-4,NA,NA,TGCGCCAGCAGCTTGGCCACAGGGCGTAATGAAAAACTGTTTTTT,CASSLATGRNEKLFF
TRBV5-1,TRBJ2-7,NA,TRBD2,TGCGCCAGCAGCGCGACTAGCGGGAGCAAAGAGCAGTACTTC,CASSATSGSKEQYF
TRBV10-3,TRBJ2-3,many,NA,TGTGCCATCGCGCAGGGGAGCACAGATACGCAGTATTTT,CAIAQGSTDTQYF
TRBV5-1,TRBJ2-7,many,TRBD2,TGCGCCAGCAGCCTTAGCGGGAGGAGTGCCTACGAGCAGTACTTC,CASSLSGRSAYEQYF
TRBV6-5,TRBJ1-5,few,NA,TGTGCCAGCAGTTACCCGACCGTTCAGGGTCAGCCCCAGCATTTT,CASSYPTVQGQPQHF
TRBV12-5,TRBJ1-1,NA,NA,TGTGCTAGTGGTTTGACAACCGGGCCCCAGGGGATGAAAGCTTTCTTT,CASGLTTGPQGMKAFF